One T cell receptor (beta chain) is described in this entry. Its antigen is undetermined. This sample was included in a study of cytomegalovirus exposure and HLA in healthy donors. Across the whole study: Earlier, 90 million to 140 million unique TCR beta sequences were recovered from about 200 million T cells by an analysis. General observations from the study: Presence/absence analyses took donor sequencing depth as roughly uniform.

While unrecorded immune exposures were likely, the donors were nominally healthy when sampled. With 60 Vbeta and 13 Jbeta primers, the PCR was carried out. TCRdb's table, derived via immunoSEQ multiplex PCR, lists solely in-frame clones and lacks some. The sample yields some 160,000 clones, 68% seen once. The sequenced material came from PBMCs. This TCR was sampled from a man aged 60 to 69 in good health and CMV-seronegative.

CDR3 coding DNA: TGTGCCAGCAGTCCCGGACAGGGAAACACCGGGGAGCTGTTTTTT. It translates to CASSPGQGNTGELFF. The chain uses TRBV28 and TRBJ2-2; 8 bases align to TRBD1. This CDR3 is built from 15 residues. The germline gives CDR1 MDHEN, CDR2 SYDVKM. V lost 5 bases, J lost 2 bases, and 4 bases stayed unmatched. The variable domain in full, completed from reference TRBV28 and TRBJ2-2, reads DVKVTQSSRYLVKRTGEKVFLECVQDMDHENMFWYRQDPGLGLRLIYFSYDVKMKEKGDIPEGYSVSREKKERFSLILESASTNQTSMYLCASSPGQGNTGELFFGEGSRLTVL.